The rows below give T cell receptor beta chains drawn from one sample of a study of cytomegalovirus exposure and HLA in healthy donors. Clones were sequenced by immunoSEQ multiplex PCR, and TCRdb holds only the in-frame ones, with some missing. The profile covers about 130,000 clones, with more than 65% appearing a single time and more than 2.5% taken by the ten largest. The sample was PBMCs. The receptors stem from a woman aged 55-69 years in good health and CMV-seropositive. Both conserved end residues are part of each CDR3. Each record gives: V gene, J gene, D gene, clone size, CDR3 protein, CDR3 DNA. The D gene is left open where the match is weak. Some rows mark clone size as missing; the rest say once, few, many or name a class of expanded clone.

TRBV19	TRBJ1-1	TRBD1	.	CASRDRVSTEAFF	TGTGCCAGTAGGGACAGGGTAAGCACTGAAGCTTTCTTT
TRBV7-2	TRBJ2-7	.	.	CASSLLQGRTYEQYF	TGTGCCAGCAGCCTACTACAGGGAAGGACCTACGAGCAGTACTTC
TRBV18	TRBJ1-1	TRBD1	once	CASSRDSHTEAFF	TGTGCCAGCTCACGGGACAGCCACACTGAAGCTTTCTTT
TRBV6-5	TRBJ1-1	.	.	CASSYSRRADTEAFF	TGTGCCAGCAGTTACTCGAGGAGGGCCGACACTGAAGCTTTCTTT
TRBV5-1	TRBJ1-2	TRBD1	.	CASRGTGVYGYTF	TGCGCCAGCAGGGGGACAGGGGTCTATGGCTACACCTTC
TRBV7-2	TRBJ2-7	TRBD2	once	CASSLGSSGGYEQYF	TGTGCCAGCAGCTTAGGGTCTAGCGGGGGCTACGAGCAGTACTTC
TRBV5-6	TRBJ1-6	TRBD1	.	CASSNTGGSYNSPLHF	TGTGCCAGCAGCAATACAGGGGGGTCCTATAATTCACCCCTCCACTTT
TRBV9	TRBJ1-1	TRBD1	.	CASSPRQGLNTEAFF	TGTGCCAGCAGCCCTAGACAGGGATTGAACACTGAAGCTTTCTTT
TRBV7-3	TRBJ1-1	.	.	CASSFGERNEAFF	TGTGCCAGCAGCTTCGGAGAGCGTAATGAAGCTTTCTTT
TRBV9	TRBJ2-5	TRBD2	.	CASSVGASGGETQYF	TGTGCCAGCAGCGTAGGTGCTAGCGGGGGAGAGACCCAGTACTTC
TRBV7-3	TRBJ2-1	TRBD2	.	CASSPGLVNEQFF	TGTGCCAGCAGCCCGGGACTAGTTAATGAGCAGTTCTTC
TRBV7-8	TRBJ1-1	.	.	CASSSDMNTEAFF	TGTGCCAGCAGCTCAGACATGAACACTGAAGCTTTCTTT
TRBV28	TRBJ1-1	TRBD1	once	CASRLGQGATRNTEAFF	TGTGCCAGCAGGCTGGGACAGGGGGCAACCCGGAACACTGAAGCTTTCTTT
TRBV2	TRBJ2-2	.	.	CASSEQGNTGELFF	TGTGCCAGCAGTGAACAGGGGAACACCGGGGAGCTGTTTTTT
TRBV25-1	TRBJ1-4	TRBD1	.	CASSEYGQGTNEKLFF	TGTGCCAGCAGTGAATATGGACAGGGAACTAATGAAAAACTGTTTTTT
TRBV7-8	TRBJ2-7	.	.	CASSLVQGPSYEQYF	TGTGCCAGCAGCTTAGTCCAGGGGCCCTCCTACGAGCAGTACTTC
TRBV25-1	TRBJ1-5	.	once	CASSEQQGINQPQHF	TGTGCCAGCAGTGAACAGCAGGGTATCAATCAGCCCCAGCATTTT
TRBV7-6	TRBJ2-5	TRBD2	.	CASSLVASGVRETQYF	TGTGCCAGCAGCTTAGTCGCTAGCGGGGTCAGAGAGACCCAGTACTTC
TRBV6-6	TRBJ1-4	.	.	CASSFRVSGEKLFF	TGTGCCAGCAGTTTCAGGGTGTCCGGAGAAAAACTGTTTTTT
TRBV10-3	TRBJ2-2	.	once	CAISELGGNTGELFF	TGTGCCATCAGTGAGCTAGGGGGGAACACCGGGGAGCTGTTTTTT
TRBV2	TRBJ2-5	.	.	CASISGQGQETQYF	TGTGCCAGCATTTCGGGTCAGGGACAAGAGACCCAGTACTTC
TRBV7-9	TRBJ1-5	.	.	CASSSNGGEGQPQHF	TGTGCCAGCAGCAGCAATGGGGGCGAGGGTCAGCCCCAGCATTTT
TRBV6-5	TRBJ2-5	TRBD1	.	CASRGDREYQETQYF	TGTGCCAGCAGAGGGGACAGGGAATACCAAGAGACCCAGTACTTC
TRBV6-5	TRBJ2-2	TRBD1	few	CASATGDTGELFF	TGTGCCAGCGCCACAGGGGACACCGGGGAGCTGTTTTTT
TRBV13	TRBJ1-1	.	.	CASSRGINTEAFF	TGTGCCAGCAGTAGAGGGATTAACACTGAAGCTTTCTTT
TRBV27	TRBJ1-6	.	.	CASSSGGNLYSPLHF	TGTGCCAGCAGTTCGGGGGGTAACCTTTATTCACCCCTCCACTTT
TRBV5-1	TRBJ2-5	.	.	CASSSQGIGETQYF	TGCGCCAGCAGCTCCCAGGGTATTGGAGAGACCCAGTACTTC
TRBV4-1	TRBJ2-7	.	.	CASSQRLGQPYIEQYF	TGCGCCAGCAGCCAAAGGCTAGGACAGCCTTATATCGAGCAGTACTTC
TRBV19	TRBJ2-7	TRBD2	.	CASTPTSGEAYEQYF	TGTGCCAGTACTCCGACTAGCGGGGAGGCCTACGAGCAGTACTTC
TRBV6-5	TRBJ1-4	TRBD1	few	CASSRGPIYEKLFF	TGTGCCAGCAGTAGGGGGCCCATTTATGAAAAACTGTTTTTT
TRBV7-9	TRBJ1-1	.	.	CSSSYGAMNTEAFF	TGTTCCAGCAGCTACGGAGCAATGAACACTGAAGCTTTCTTT
TRBV4-1	TRBJ1-2	TRBD1	.	CASSQVDGTGALGYTF	TGCGCCAGCAGCCAAGTTGATGGGACAGGAGCGTTGGGCTACACCTTC
TRBV4-2	TRBJ2-1	TRBD2	few	CASSQASGGPSSYNEQFF	TGTGCCAGCAGCCAAGCTAGCGGGGGCCCGAGCTCCTACAATGAGCAGTTCTTC
TRBV27	TRBJ1-4	.	.	CASSFEGTFHEKLFF	TGTGCCAGCAGTTTTGAGGGGACTTTCCATGAAAAACTGTTTTTT
TRBV5-1	TRBJ1-1	.	.	CASSLVGDLTEAFF	TGCGCCAGCAGCTTGGTAGGGGATCTCACTGAAGCTTTCTTT